Given below is one T cell receptor beta chain in context. Profiling relied on immunoSEQ multiplex PCR, and the TCRdb table lists in-frame clones only, not all of them. Among 200,000 to 300,000 clones listed, around 90% were seen once. Enrolled through a virtual design, the participants were between about 18 and 100 years of age and came from under 30 US areas. Participant-reported clinical history was the basis for cohort assignment. This sample is part of a study of blood T cell repertoires in COVID-19. Study background: Collection of acute and convalescent COVID-19 samples took place in the United States, Italy and Spain.

The specimen sequenced was PBMCs or T cells enriched from blood (not recorded which). This clonotype originated in a woman in her thirties with acute COVID-19.

CDR3 region: CASSPPTGDGTEAFF. The CDR3 DNA is TGTGCCAGCAGTCCGCCGACAGGGGATGGCACTGAAGCTTTCTTT. The chain recombines TRBV28 with TRBJ1-1, with 8 bases aligning to TRBD1. V lost 5 bases, J lost 4 bases, and 9 bases stayed unmatched. Per germline, CDR1 MDHEN and CDR2 SYDVKM. The CDR3 length is 15 residues.